These 32 T cell receptor beta chains were all obtained from the same sample, sequenced in a study of cytomegalovirus exposure and HLA in healthy donors. The PCR contained 60 Vbeta and 13 Jbeta primers. TCRdb's table, derived via immunoSEQ multiplex PCR, lists solely in-frame clones and lacks some. The data hold tens of thousands of clones, with around 79% observed a single time. The sample was PBMCs. These receptors all come from a woman aged 40 to 50 in good health and CMV-seropositive.

This chain links TRBV7-9 with TRBJ2-2; 9 bases map to TRBD1. This CDR3 is built from 19 residues. Germline assignment: CDR1 SEHNR and CDR2 FQNEAQ (reference sequence). The ends lost 2 bases at V and 2 bases at J; junction bases unmatched: 12. The CDR3 sequence: CASSLRLGDRAENTGELFF. The CDR3 nucleotides read TGTGCCAGCAGCTTAAGACTTGGGGACAGGGCCGAAAACACCGGGGAGCTGTTTTTT.

This chain connects TRBV15 to TRBJ2-3; 10 bases line up with TRBD2. The CDR3 loop spans 16 amino acids. Germline values: CDR1 LNHNV, CDR2 YYDKDF (reference sequence). V trimming: 1 base; J trimming: 9 bases; junction bases outside the gene matches: 10. The CDR3 loop is CATSRGASGRRGTQYF. The CDR3 region has the DNA TGTGCCACCAGCAGAGGGGCTAGCGGGAGAAGGGGGACGCAGTATTTT.

The genes are TRBV4-3 and TRBJ2-2, with 7 bases matching TRBD2. The CDR3 consists of 16 residues. From germline, CDR1 is LGHNA and CDR2 YSLEER. V trimming: 2 bases; J trimming: 1 base; junction bases outside the gene matches: 4. The CDR3 is CASSQSASGNTGELFF. In DNA form, the CDR3 reads TGCGCCAGCAGCCAAAGCGCTAGCGGGAACACCGGGGAGCTGTTTTTT.

The chain recombines TRBV4-2 with TRBJ2-5, with 9 bases aligning to TRBD2. The V segment lost 1 base and the J segment 4 bases; nucleotides outside the gene matches: 4. Germline values: CDR1 LGHNA, CDR2 YNFKEQ. The CDR3 length is 15 residues. The CDR3 reads CASSQGASGTETQYF. CDR3 nucleotide sequence: TGTGCCAGCAGCCAAGGCGCTAGCGGGACAGAGACCCAGTACTTC.

The V gene is TRBV6-5, the J gene TRBJ1-4, with D perhaps TRBD1 (6 bases). Trimming removed 2 bases at V and 8 bases at J, with 15 bases between. This CDR3 comprises 15 residues. Per the germline V gene, CDR1 is MNHEY and CDR2 is SVGAGI. CDR3 region: CASSYGGAFPEKLFF. CDR3 nucleotide sequence: TGTGCCAGCAGTTACGGGGGGGCTTTTCCAGAAAAACTGTTTTTT.

The chain has TRBV25-1 and TRBJ2-5; 9 nucleotides align to TRBD2. The CDR3 is made up of 15 amino acids. Per germline, CDR1 MGHDK and CDR2 SYGVNS. J lost 4 bases, V lost 2 bases, and 5 bases had no gene match. This CDR3 reads CASSESSGRSETQYF. In nucleotides, the CDR3 is TGTGCCAGCAGTGAAAGCAGCGGGAGGTCAGAGACCCAGTACTTC. Supplemented by reference TRBV25-1 and TRBJ2-5, the full variable domain reads EADIYQTPRYLVIGTGKKITLECSQTMGHDKMYWYQQDPGMELHLIHYSYGVNSTEKGDLSSESTVSRIRTEHFPLTLESARPSHTSQYLCASSESSGRSETQYFGPGTRLLVL.

The chain couples TRBV30 to TRBJ2-7; 7 nucleotides agree with TRBD1. With 2 bases clipped from V and 0 bases from J, the junction kept 4 bases outside the gene matches. CDR3 length equals 14 residues. CDR1 and CDR2 from the germline V gene are GTSNPN and SVGIG (reference sequence). CDR3 loop: CAWSSRQGSYEQYF. The DNA for the CDR3 is TGTGCCTGGAGTTCCCGACAGGGCTCCTACGAGCAGTACTTC.

This clone was seen a few times. V gene TRBV28 combines with J gene TRBJ1-6; TRBD1 might be the D (6 bases). This CDR3 spans 17 amino acids. The germline gives CDR1 MDHEN, CDR2 SYDVKM. With 4 bases removed from V and 2 bases from J, the gap between germline ends came to 15 bases. The CDR3 sequence: CASSSATGGTYNSPLHF. In DNA form, the CDR3 reads TGTGCCAGCAGTTCCGCGACAGGAGGAACCTATAATTCACCCCTCCACTTT.

This chain links TRBV28 with TRBJ2-7, with D perhaps TRBD1 (6 bases). This CDR3 has 15 residues. Germline CDR1 reads MDHEN; CDR2 reads SYDVKM. The V end was cut by 6 bases, the J end by 0 bases, with 15 bases between. CDR3 in DNA: TGTGCCAGCAGCTACTCAGGGGTGAGCTCCTACGAGCAGTACTTC. This translates into CASSYSGVSSYEQYF.

J is TRBJ1-2 and V is TRBV10-3; 7 bases fit TRBD1. The germline gives CDR1 ENHRY, CDR2 SYGVKD. V gave up 3 bases and J gave up 1 base; unmatched junction bases: 5. The CDR3 is 15 amino acids. DNA for the CDR3: TGTGCCATCAGTGACACCGGGACAGTTAACTATGGCTACACCTTC. It codes for CAISDTGTVNYGYTF.

The chain combines TRBV6-5 with TRBJ1-2; 8 bases are shared with TRBD1. V lost 6 bases and J lost 2; bases outside the gene matches: 5. The CDR3 sequence is 14 residues long. The germline V gene encodes CDR1 MNHEY and CDR2 SVGAGI. The CDR3 reads CASRRTGTNYGYTF. DNA of the CDR3: TGTGCCAGCAGGCGGACAGGGACCAACTATGGCTACACCTTC.

As for this clone: This same CDR3 is encoded by further DNA sequences in the sample. The chain carries TRBV5-6 and TRBJ2-7; 8 bases map to TRBD1. The V and J ends lost 3 bases and 4 bases, in that order; junction bases with no gene match: 9. From germline, CDR1 is SGHDT and CDR2 YYEEEE. The CDR3 is 15 residues long. Here the CDR3 reads CASSSSGGKRYEQYF. DNA of the CDR3: TGTGCCAGCAGCTCCTCAGGGGGCAAGAGGTACGAGCAGTACTTC. Combining the CDR3 with reference TRBV5-6 and TRBJ2-7 gives the whole variable domain DAGVTQSPTHLIKTRGQQVTLRCSPKSGHDTVSWYQQALGQGPQFIFQYYEEEERQRGNFPDRFSGHQFPNYSSELNVNALLLGDSALYLCASSSSGGKRYEQYFGPGTRLTVT.

V usage is TRBV11-1 and J usage is TRBJ1-4, with D uncertain. The V gene lost 2 bases and the J gene lost 7 bases, with 14 bases spanning the gap. Germline values: CDR1 SGHAT, CDR2 FQDESV (reference sequence). The CDR3 has 15 residues. For the CDR3, the DNA is TGTGCCAGCAGCTTATCGGCCGCCTCTAGTGAAAAACTGTTTTTT. The encoded protein is CASSLSAASSEKLFF.

V gene TRBV5-1 combines with J gene TRBJ2-3; tentatively, D is TRBD1 (6 bases). From germline, CDR1 is SGHRS and CDR2 YFSETQ. Trimming shortened V by 1 base and J by 1 base, and 13 bases separated the two germline ends. The CDR3 covers 16 residues. The CDR3 DNA reads TGCGCCAGCAGCTTGAGGGGGAGAGAGCGCACAGATACGCAGTATTTT. Translated, it gives CASSLRGRERTDTQYF.

The chain employs TRBV6-6 and TRBJ2-7; 7 bases agree with TRBD1. J was trimmed by 6 bases and V by 0 bases; bases with no gene match: 8. The CDR3 has 15 amino acids. Per germline, CDR1 MNHNY and CDR2 SVGAGI (reference sequence). CDR3 bases: TGTGCCAGCAGTTACTCAGGGCCGAACAGGGGCGAGCAGTACTTC. Encoded protein: CASSYSGPNRGEQYF.

This clone showed up just once. The V gene is TRBV6-5, the J gene TRBJ1-1, with D perhaps TRBD1 (5 bases). V was shortened by 2 bases and J by 5 bases, with 9 bases between the two germline ends. Germline lookup yields CDR1 MNHEY and CDR2 SVGAGI. The CDR3 has 13 residues. In DNA form, the CDR3 reads TGTGCCAGCAGTTACGGGGCAGGGACTGAAGCTTTCTTT. This codes for CASSYGAGTEAFF.

The chain carries TRBV12-5 and TRBJ2-5, with TRBD2 as a possible D gene (6 bases). The germline CDR1 and CDR2 sequences are LGHNT and FRNRAP. Trimming shortened V by 4 bases and J by 5 bases, and 11 bases separated the two germline ends. The CDR3 contains 13 residues. The CDR3 DNA reads as TGTGCTAGTGGTTGGGGGACTCAGGAGACCCAGTACTTC. This codes for CASGWGTQETQYF.

This clone was seen only a few times. The rearrangement links TRBV4-3 to TRBJ2-7, with 9 nucleotides matching TRBD2. The V segment lost 3 bases and the J segment 5 bases; nucleotides outside the gene matches: 14. CDR1 and CDR2 from the germline V gene are LGHNA and YSLEER. This CDR3 has 17 residues. The CDR3 DNA reads TGCGCCAGCAGCCAGAATGGTGCGGTAGCGGGAGTCAACGAGCAGTACTTC. The encoded protein is CASSQNGAVAGVNEQYF.

The J gene is TRBJ1-2, the V gene TRBV5-4; 7 bases agree with TRBD1. With 3 bases clipped from V and 2 bases from J, the junction kept 4 bases outside the gene matches. The CDR3 has 14 amino acids. Germline CDR1 SGHNT, CDR2 YYREEE (reference sequence). CDR3 sequence reads: CASSSGTDNYGYTF. In DNA, the CDR3 is TGTGCCAGCAGCTCCGGGACAGACAACTATGGCTACACCTTC.

The count of this clone is one. This rearrangement joins TRBV5-4 to TRBJ1-4; TRBD1 might be the D (5 bases). Germline loops: CDR1 SGHNT, CDR2 YYREEE (reference sequence). The V end lost 2 bases, the J end lost 8 bases, and 13 bases lay between the germline ends. The CDR3 runs to 14 residues. The CDR3 reads CASSLYQGSEKLFF. The CDR3 nucleotides are TGTGCCAGCAGCTTATATCAGGGCTCGGAAAAACTGTTTTTT.

Concerning this clone itself: Sequence at one end of the junction differs from germline and may be a read error. The chain has TRBV7-9 and TRBJ2-3, with a possible D match to TRBD2 (6 bases). This CDR3 contains 17 residues. The V gene's germline CDR1 is SEHNR and CDR2 FQNEAQ (reference sequence). The CDR3 region has the DNA TGTTCCAGCAGCTTCGGTGATTGGCGGGATGGCACAGATACGCAGTATTTT. Protein: CSSSFGDWRDGTDTQYF.

The gene calls are TRBV6-1 and TRBJ1-5; 8 nucleotides match TRBD1. CDR3 length: 15 residues. Looked up from germline, CDR1 is MNHNS and CDR2 is SASEGT. After removal of 7 bases from V and 1 base from J, the junction contained 6 bases not matched to a gene. This chain's CDR3 is CASKGTGLSNQPQHF. The CDR3 nucleotides read TGTGCCAGCAAGGGGACAGGTTTAAGCAATCAGCCCCAGCATTTT.

The chain is built from TRBV7-3 and TRBJ2-3, with D maybe TRBD2 (5 bases). CDR3 length: 15 residues. V was cut by 3 bases and J by 0 bases, with 10 bases left in between. CDR1 and CDR2 (germline): SGHTA, FQGTGA. The CDR3 bases are TGTGCCAGCAGCTTGGGAGACTTTAGCACAGATACGCAGTATTTT. It yields the protein CASSLGDFSTDTQYF.

This clone was observed a single time. The chain is built from TRBV2 and TRBJ2-1; 8 bases are a match to TRBD1. The CDR3 is 13 residues long. The V gene end was trimmed by 4 bases and the J gene end by 6 bases; junction bases not matched to a gene: 2. CDR1 is SNHLY and CDR2 is FYNNEI in the germline V gene. The CDR3 DNA follows: TGTGCCAGCAGTGGGGGGACAGGCAATGAGCAGTTCTTC. It encodes CASSGGTGNEQFF.

A single count supports this clone. The V and J genes are TRBV6-1 and TRBJ1-5; tentative D call: TRBD1 (6 bases). Trimming stripped 6 bases from V and 7 bases from J, with 19 bases between. The CDR3 extends over 15 amino acids. Germline CDR1 and CDR2: MNHNS and SASEGT. Written as DNA, the CDR3 is TGTGCCAGCAGCAAGGAAACAGGGTTGAGGCAGCCCCAGCATTTT. Protein sequence: CASSKETGLRQPQHF.

The genes are TRBV15 and TRBJ1-6; D is undetermined. This CDR3 contains 13 residues. Germline CDR1 is LNHNV and CDR2 is YYDKDF (reference sequence). V lost 1 base, J lost 6 bases, and 4 bases lay in between. CDR3 sequence (DNA): TGTGCCACCAGCAGAGGGCCTAATTCACCCCTCCACTTT. Its protein is CATSRGPNSPLHF.

In regard to this clone: At one boundary the junction diverges from the germline segment, which might be a read error. The V and J genes are TRBV6-1 and TRBJ1-1, with D hard to call. Per the germline V gene, CDR1 is MNHNS and CDR2 is SASEGT. CDR3 length equals 16 residues. The DNA for the CDR3 is TGTGCCAGCAGTGAAGCGTCCCGGCAGGTGAAGCTTTCTTGGCCCTTT. This sequence encodes CASSEASRQVKLSWPF.

The rearrangement links TRBV2 to TRBJ1-3; no clear D gene. V lost 6 bases and J lost 2, with 8 bases in between. Per germline, CDR1 SNHLY and CDR2 FYNNEI. The CDR3 contains 13 residues. The CDR3 DNA follows: TGTGCCAGCAGACGGGGAGCTGGAAACACCATATATTTT. This encodes CASRRGAGNTIYF.

This sequence joins TRBV10-3 and TRBJ2-5; 12 nucleotides line up with TRBD2. Germline V lookup: CDR1 ENHRY, CDR2 SYGVKD. CDR3 size: 16 residues. The trim removed 4 bases at V and 5 bases at J, leaving 8 bases unmatched. The CDR3 DNA follows: TGTGCCATCAGTGCCCGAAGGGGGACTAGCGGGGAGACCCAGTACTTC. Translating gives CAISARRGTSGETQYF.

The chain joins TRBV9 to TRBJ2-1; no clear D gene. The V gene's germline CDR1 is SGDLS and CDR2 YYNGEE. The ends were cut back, 7 bases at V and 4 bases at J, with 9 bases in the middle. The CDR3 sequence is 12 residues long. DNA of the CDR3: TGTGCCAGCTCTTCCTATTACAATGAGCAGTTCTTC. This translates into CASSSYYNEQFF.

The gene calls are TRBV7-9 and TRBJ2-7; D call uncertain. The CDR3 has 16 residues. Germline V gene sequence: CDR1 SEHNR, CDR2 FQNEAQ (reference sequence). The ends were cut back, 7 bases at V and 1 base at J, with 20 bases in the middle. The CDR3 nucleotides are TGTGCCAGCATCCGCACCGGAGCTTTAGGATCCTACGAGCAGTACTTC. Encoded protein: CASIRTGALGSYEQYF.

V is TRBV10-1 and J is TRBJ2-7, with 9 bases aligning to TRBD2. The CDR3 length is 15 residues. CDR1 is WNHNN and CDR2 is SYGVQD in the germline V gene (reference sequence). The ends lost 3 bases at V and 7 bases at J; junction bases unmatched: 10. The CDR3 DNA sequence: TGCGCCAGCAGTGAAATAGCGGGGGCCCCAGATGAGCAGTACTTC. It yields the protein CASSEIAGAPDEQYF.